This T cell receptor (beta chain) was recorded in a study of graft-versus-host responses after intestinal transplantation. As for the study in general: Every one of the recipients received anti-thymocyte globulin induction and afterwards took tacrolimus and steroids for roughly three years. General study results and limits: Graft-donor T cell macrochimerism coincided with high graft-versus-host to host-versus-graft clonal ratios in allografts. Early post-transplant HvG declines showed an association with peak circulating GvH clone levels. Among recipient marrow samples, GvH clones were found; some appeared first in ileum or blood.

Sequenced by immunoSEQ multiplex PCR; TCRdb stores in-frame clones only, minus some. The table includes approximately 60,000 clones, 85% to 95% detected once. V lost 2 bases and J 6 bases, leaving 10 bases between the germline ends. CDR1 and CDR2 (germline): LGHNA, YSLEER. The CDR3 has 13 residues. This clone has more than one count but fewer than ten. Its antigen remains unknown. Sequences were derived from unstimulated CD8+ T cells sorted from spleen or lymph node cells, sampled before transplant. The TCR sequence derives from a human donor who was the organ donor for an intestinal transplant. The chain carries TRBV4-3 and TRBJ1-1, with D uncertain. CDR3 in amino acids: CASSQNSLSEAFF. CDR3 nucleotide sequence: TGCGCCAGCAGCCAAAATAGTCTCTCTGAAGCTTTCTTT.